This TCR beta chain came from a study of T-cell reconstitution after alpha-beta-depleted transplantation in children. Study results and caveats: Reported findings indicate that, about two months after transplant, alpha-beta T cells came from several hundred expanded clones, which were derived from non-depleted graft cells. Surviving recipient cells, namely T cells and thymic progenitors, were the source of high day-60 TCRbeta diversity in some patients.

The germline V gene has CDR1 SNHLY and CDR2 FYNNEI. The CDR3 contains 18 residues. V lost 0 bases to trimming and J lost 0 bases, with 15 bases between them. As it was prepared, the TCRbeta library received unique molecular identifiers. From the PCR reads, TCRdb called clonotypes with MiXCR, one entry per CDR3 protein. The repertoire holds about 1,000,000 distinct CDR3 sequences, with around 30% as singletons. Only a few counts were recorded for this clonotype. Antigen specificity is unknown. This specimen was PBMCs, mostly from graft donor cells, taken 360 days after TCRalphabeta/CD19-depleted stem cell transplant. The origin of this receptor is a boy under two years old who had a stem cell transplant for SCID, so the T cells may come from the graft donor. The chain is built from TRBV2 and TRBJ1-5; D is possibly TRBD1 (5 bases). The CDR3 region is CASSEAPGQAYSNQPQHF. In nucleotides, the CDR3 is TGTGCCAGCAGTGAAGCGCCAGGGCAGGCCTATAGCAATCAGCCCCAGCATTTT.